The 19 T cell receptor beta chains below were found in one sample sequenced in a study of blood T cell repertoires in COVID-19 (dated by TCRdb to between 2020 and 2021). Receptors were amplified or captured by the immunoSEQ multiplex PCR assay. TCRdb obtained this table from immuneACCESS and retained in-frame rearrangements with V and J assigned. These tables miss some clones; where compared with another copy, unresolved V genes account for less than half of the shortfall, and the remainder is unexplained. The sample table holds some 110,000 clones, of which approximately 88% were seen once. 0.65% to 0.9% of the sample goes to the ten largest clones. The sample was peripheral blood. The receptors were gathered from a woman in her 70s with acute or convalescent COVID-19.

This sequence joins TRBV12-3 or TRBV12-4 and TRBJ1-3; D unclear. Trimming pared 6 bases from V and 4 bases from J, leaving 10 bases between. CDR3 length: 13 residues. In nucleotides, the CDR3 is TGTGCCAGCAGCCCATTTTTGGGAAACACCATATATTTT. As protein: CASSPFLGNTIYF.

The chain carries TRBV5-1 and TRBJ2-6, with D tentatively TRBD1 (5 bases). Germline CDR1 is SGHRS and CDR2 is YFSETQ. CDR3 length: 15 residues. Trimming removed 4 bases at V and 0 bases at J, with 8 bases between. This CDR3 reads CASSKGASGANVLTF. The CDR3 region has the DNA TGCGCCAGCAGCAAAGGGGCCTCTGGGGCCAACGTCCTGACTTTC.

V and J are TRBV18 and TRBJ2-1; 10 bases are shared with TRBD2. The germline CDR1 and CDR2 sequences are KGHSH and LQKENI. With 3 bases clipped from V and 0 bases from J, the junction kept 5 bases outside the gene matches. The CDR3 contains 17 residues. Here the CDR3 reads CASSPGSGRGSYNEQFF. DNA for the CDR3: TGTGCCAGCTCACCGGGGAGCGGGAGGGGCTCCTACAATGAGCAGTTCTTC.

V is TRBV28 and J is TRBJ1-5, with 8 bases fitting TRBD1. This CDR3 comprises 14 residues. Germline lookup yields CDR1 MDHEN and CDR2 SYDVKM. With V trimmed by 9 bases and J by 4 bases, 8 bases remained unmatched. The CDR3 nucleotides read TGTGCCAGTACACAGGGGGTTTGGAATCAGCCCCAGCATTTT. This sequence encodes CASTQGVWNQPQHF.

The chain has TRBV11-2 and TRBJ1-2; no clear D gene. Trimming removed 1 base at V and 1 base at J, with 7 bases between. This CDR3 region has 14 residues. The V gene's germline CDR1 is SGHAT and CDR2 FQNNGV. The CDR3 DNA reads TGTGCCAGCAGCTTAGGGTCACATAACTATGGCTACACCTTC. It translates to CASSLGSHNYGYTF. The variable domain in full, completed from reference TRBV11-2 and TRBJ1-2, reads EAGVAQSPRYKIIEKRQSVAFWCNPISGHATLYWYQQILGQGPKLLIQFQNNGVVDDSQLPKDRFSAERLKGVDSTLKIQPAKLEDSAVYLCASSLGSHNYGYTFGSGTRLTVV.

This sequence joins TRBV29-1 and TRBJ2-7, with 8 positions matching TRBD1. CDR1 is SQVTM and CDR2 is ANQGSEA in the germline V gene. Trimming took 6 bases from V and 4 from J; bases not matched to a gene: 5. The CDR3 length is 12 residues. The CDR3 is CSVQGAGYEQYF. DNA for the CDR3: TGCAGCGTCCAGGGGGCCGGGTACGAGCAGTACTTC.

The chain joins TRBV7-3 to TRBJ2-5, with TRBD1 identical over 7 bases. In germline, CDR1 is SGHTA, CDR2 FQGTGA. V trimming: 5 bases; J trimming: 1 base; junction bases outside the gene matches: 4. This CDR3 comprises 14 residues. In DNA form, the CDR3 reads TGTGCCAGCAGCCAAGGGGGCGGCCAAGAGACCCAGTACTTC. Translated, it gives CASSQGGGQETQYF.

This clone was counted a single time. CDR3 nucleotide sequence: TGTGCCAGCTCCCTCCGGGCCGAATCGGGGGAGACCCAGTACTTC. Its protein product is CASSLRAESGETQYF. This chain joins TRBV18 and TRBJ2-5; possibly TRBD2 for D (5 bases). Germline values: CDR1 KGHSH, CDR2 LQKENI. The CDR3 extends over 15 amino acids. Trimming took 6 bases from V and 5 from J, leaving 19 bases between them.

The chain joins TRBV7-2 to TRBJ2-1; 8 positions agree with TRBD1. This CDR3 is built from 13 residues. Per the germline V gene, CDR1 is SGHTA and CDR2 is FQGNSA. V gave up 6 bases and J gave up 7 bases; unmatched junction bases: 5. CDR3 nucleotide sequence: TGTGCCAGCAGTCGGACAGGGACGAATGAGCAGTTCTTC. Translated, it gives CASSRTGTNEQFF.

CDR3 coding DNA: TGTGCCAGCAGTAAGACAGGGATGGCAACTAATGAAAAACTGTTTTTT. Protein: CASSKTGMATNEKLFF. This chain connects TRBV2 to TRBJ1-4; TRBD1 aligns across 7 bases. The CDR3 sequence is 16 residues long. In germline, CDR1 is SNHLY, CDR2 FYNNEI. Germline trimming cut 5 bases from V and 0 bases from J; bases unmatched to any gene: 6.

The sample holds a few counts of this clone. The rearrangement joins TRBV3-1 (or the pseudogene TRBV3-2) to TRBJ2-1; 7 bases match TRBD2. The germline V gene has CDR1 LGHDT and CDR2 YNNKEL (reference sequence). With V trimmed by 4 bases and J by 0 bases, 12 bases remained unmatched. This CDR3 region has 18 residues. The chain's CDR3 is CASSRPDGRGSSYNEQFF. CDR3 DNA: TGTGCCAGCAGCCGCCCTGATGGGCGGGGGAGCTCCTACAATGAGCAGTTCTTC.

This chain uses TRBV27 with TRBJ1-2, with D tentatively TRBD1 (6 bases). The V gene's germline CDR1 is MNHEY and CDR2 SMNVEV (reference sequence). Trimming left V 4 bases short and J 8 bases short, with 17 bases between. The CDR3 sequence is 14 residues long. The CDR3 DNA follows: TGTGCCAGCAGTTCGCTCGGGGACACCTGGGGCTACACCTTC. Protein product: CASSSLGDTWGYTF.

This rearrangement joins TRBV6-6 to TRBJ2-5; 8 bases are a match to TRBD2. The trim removed 2 bases at V and 5 bases at J, leaving 10 bases unmatched. The CDR3 spans 16 residues. Germline loops: CDR1 MNHNY, CDR2 SVGAGI (reference sequence). The DNA for the CDR3 is TGTGCCAGCAGTTACGGGGGTAGCGGGGCACCGGAGACCCAGTACTTC. It is translated as CASSYGGSGAPETQYF.

The chain carries TRBV7-3 and TRBJ1-4; the D gene is possibly TRBD1 (6 bases). Trimming cost V 0 bases and J 4 bases, with 9 bases left between them. The CDR3 has 15 amino acids. Germline V gives CDR1 SGHTA, CDR2 FQGTGA. The CDR3 sequence: CASSLTGGRNEKLFF. The CDR3 nucleotides read TGTGCCAGCAGCTTAACGGGGGGGCGTAATGAAAAACTGTTTTTT.

This clone appeared a few times. The chain recombines TRBV20-1 with TRBJ1-5; D possibly corresponds to TRBD1 (6 bases). The CDR3 runs to 15 residues. Deletions cut 3 bases from V and 2 bases from J, with 14 bases between. Germline loops: CDR1 DFQATT, CDR2 SNEGSKA (reference sequence). The CDR3 loop reads CSASGAQGGNQPQHF. In DNA form, the CDR3 reads TGCAGTGCTAGTGGGGCACAGGGTGGCAATCAGCCCCAGCATTTT.

The rearrangement joins TRBV10-3 to TRBJ2-7; 11 nucleotides align to TRBD1. The length of the CDR3 is 16 residues. Germline V gene lookup returns CDR1 ENHRY and CDR2 SYGVKD. J gave up 7 bases and V 2 bases, and 10 bases lay outside the gene matches. The CDR3 coding sequence is TGTGCCATCAGTGAGCAATGGACAGGGGGCGCGGGGGAGCAGTACTTC. Amino acids: CAISEQWTGGAGEQYF.

This rearrangement joins TRBV7-8 to TRBJ2-2; D may be TRBD1 (6 bases). Deletions cut 4 bases from V and 6 bases from J, with 15 bases between. This CDR3 has 15 residues. Germline V gene sequence: CDR1 SGHVS, CDR2 FQNEAQ. CDR3 sequence (DNA): TGTGCCAGCAGCTACCAGGGGAAACGAGCCGGGGAGCTGTTTTTT. Protein: CASSYQGKRAGELFF.

The V call is TRBV30, the J call TRBJ1-3; 8 positions match TRBD1. V was clipped by 1 base and J by 5 bases; unmatched bases: 7. The CDR3 has 15 residues. Germline-derived CDR1 and CDR2 are GTSNPN and SVGIG (reference sequence). The CDR3 coding sequence is TGTGCCTGGAGTGGGCCCCGGACAGGGAGAAACACCATATATTTT. Translating gives CAWSGPRTGRNTIYF. The variable domain in full, with the rest retrieved from reference TRBV30 and TRBJ1-3, is SQTIHQWPATLVQPVGSPLSLECTVEGTSNPNLYWYRQAAGRGLQLLFYSVGIGQISSEVPQNLSASRPQDRQFILSSKKLLLSDSGFYLCAWSGPRTGRNTIYFGEGSWLTVV.

This rearrangement joins TRBV9 to TRBJ2-1; 7 nucleotides line up with TRBD1. The germline CDR1 and CDR2 sequences are SGDLS and YYNGEE. The J segment lost 8 bases and the V segment lost 1 base, leaving 9 bases of the junction unmatched. The CDR3 is 15 residues long. CDR3 DNA sequence: TGTGCCAGCAGCGTATCCCCTAGTGGACAGGATGAGCAGTTCTTC. This codes for CASSVSPSGQDEQFF.